One sample yielded the 3 T cell receptor beta chains listed below, sequenced in a study of control samples from healthy donors and cancer patients. This table comes from immunoSEQ multiplex PCR, and its TCRdb copy is limited to in-frame clones, with some not included. The sample includes some 95,000 clones, almost 90% of them seen just once. The sample consisted of blood. These receptors originate from a young man in good health.

The chain links TRBV6-5 to TRBJ2-7, with 10 bases fitting TRBD2. The V segment lost 6 bases and the J segment 3 bases; nucleotides outside the gene matches: 8. CDR1 and CDR2 (germline): MNHEY, SVGAGI. The CDR3 sequence is 15 residues long. For the CDR3, the DNA is TGTGCCAGCAGACCGCTAGCGGGGGATCACTACGAGCAGTACTTC. This encodes CASRPLAGDHYEQYF.

The CDR3 spells CASSLAGDNEQFF. In nucleotides, the CDR3 is TGTGCCAGCAGCTTAGCGGGAGACAATGAGCAGTTCTTC. The rearrangement links TRBV27 to TRBJ2-1, with 9 nucleotides matching TRBD2. The CDR3 is 13 amino acids. V trimming: 6 bases; J trimming: 5 bases; junction bases outside the gene matches: 2. Germline V gene data show CDR1 as MNHEY and CDR2 as SMNVEV (reference sequence).

The rearrangement joins TRBV12-3 or TRBV12-4 to TRBJ2-1; D uncertain. V gave up 2 bases and J gave up 5 bases, with 7 bases separating them. CDR3 length equals 13 residues. CDR3 bases: TGTGCCAGCAGTTTAACCCGGGACAATGAGCAGTTCTTC. Its protein product is CASSLTRDNEQFF.